The clone carrying this T cell receptor beta chain was detected many times. The sample is drawn from a study of Graves' ophthalmopathy and Graves' hyperthyroidism. Researchers took RNA transcripts and amplified TCR beta CDR3 regions from them. Second-round multiplex PCR followed a first-round RT-PCR using HTBI primers. TCRdb recomputed calls from the multiplex PCR reads with MiXCR, one row per CDR3 protein. This sample has just over 400,000 distinct CDR3 sequences, with 21% found just once. Sequencing was performed on peripheral blood. This clonotype was obtained from a woman aged 18-29 years with stable Graves' hyperthyroidism.

The CDR3 reads CASLERGAKNIQYF. DNA of the CDR3: TGTGCCAGCCTAGAACGTGGCGCCAAAAACATTCAGTACTTC. The chain is built from TRBV6-1 and TRBJ2-4; D unresolved. The V and J ends lost 8 bases and 1 base respectively, with 12 bases between them. The CDR3 has 14 residues. Germline V gene data show CDR1 as MNHNS and CDR2 as SASEGT.